This is a list of T cell receptor beta chains from one sample in a study of T cells after yellow fever vaccination. TCRdb reprocessed the 5' RACE reads via MiXCR and lists one record per CDR3 protein. The data show 300,000 or so distinct CDR3 sequences, with 3% to 4.5% seen just once and 24% held by the top ten. The material sequenced was PBMCs, taken 5 days after the yellow fever booster vaccination. The receptors here all came from a man between 18 and 29 years old who received the YFV17D yellow fever vaccine. CDR3s include the opening cysteine and the closing phenylalanine or tryptophan. A D gene is named only where the DNA matches it firmly. Size values are once, few and many counts, or a class for expanded clones, and some rows have none.

J gene,V gene,clone size,CDR3 length,D gene,CDR3 DNA,CDR3 protein
TRBJ2-2,TRBV4-2,few,16,TRBD1,TGTGCCAGCAGCCAATCGGACAGGGAGTACACCGGGGAGCTGTTTTTT,CASSQSDREYTGELFF
TRBJ2-7,TRBV4-1,-,17,-,TGCGCCAGCAGCCAAGACGCCGGGGCCGGTCCCGCCTACGAGCAGTACTTC,CASSQDAGAGPAYEQYF
TRBJ2-2,TRBV6-1,many,16,TRBD2,TGTGCCAGCAGTGCCGCACTAGCGGGGTACACCGGGGAGCTGTTTTTT,CASSAALAGYTGELFF
TRBJ2-3,TRBV5-1,many,16,TRBD2,TGCGCCAGCAGCTCCGCGACTAGCGGGGGGGCAGATACGCAGTATTTT,CASSSATSGGADTQYF
TRBJ2-4,TRBV7-2,few,20,-,TGTGCCAGCAGCTTTGAGGTGGTCTTCTTAGAGACTTTAGCCAAAAACATTCAGTACTTC,CASSFEVVFLETLAKNIQYF
TRBJ1-2,TRBV6-5,-,12,-,TGTGCCAGCAGCCGGGGAGGATATGGCTACACCTTC,CASSRGGYGYTF
TRBJ2-5,TRBV30,-,14,-,TGTGCCTGGAGGCCCTTTTGGGGGCAAGAGACCCAGTACTTC,CAWRPFWGQETQYF
TRBJ1-6,TRBV2,-,14,-,TGTGCCAGTATGGGGGACTCCTATAATTCACCCCTCCACTTT,CASMGDSYNSPLHF
TRBJ2-1,TRBV4-3,few,15,-,TGCGCCAGCAGCCAAGATGCAGTTTCCTACAATGAGCAGTTCTTC,CASSQDAVSYNEQFF
TRBJ1-6,TRBV6-5,few,16,TRBD1,TGTGCCAGCAGTGATGGGACAGGGTGGGATAATTCACCCCTCCACTTT,CASSDGTGWDNSPLHF
TRBJ2-1,TRBV27,few,14,TRBD1,TGTGCCAGCAGGGGACAGGGGGCACACAATGAGCAGTTCTTC,CASRGQGAHNEQFF
TRBJ1-2,TRBV13,-,13,-,TGTGCCAGCAGCTTAGGTCCCGACTATGGCTACACCTTC,CASSLGPDYGYTF
TRBJ1-2,TRBV6-5,-,16,TRBD1,TGTGCCAGCAGTAAAACCGGGACAGAGTTTTCCTATGGCTACACCTTC,CASSKTGTEFSYGYTF
TRBJ1-5,TRBV12-3/TRBV12-4,many,15,-,TGTGCCAGCAGTCTCAGGGGTTATAGCAATCAGCCCCAGCATTTT,CASSLRGYSNQPQHF
TRBJ2-1,TRBV5-5,many,15,-,TGTGCCAGCAGCCCCAGTTTTCAGTCCCACAATGAGCAGTTCTTC,CASSPSFQSHNEQFF